Listed below are T cell receptor beta chains from one sample, sequenced in a study of cytomegalovirus exposure and HLA in healthy donors. TCRdb keeps only in-frame clones here, not all; method: immunoSEQ multiplex PCR. The sample has under 200,000 clones. Sequenced material: PBMCs. These receptors all stem from a man aged 30 to 39 in good health and CMV-seronegative. The CDR3 runs from the conserved cysteine through the conserved F or W. A D gene is named only where the DNA matches it firmly.

length,J,D,V,CDR3,DNA
13,TRBJ1-3,TRBD1,TRBV29-1,CSVRGTGGNTIYF,TGCAGCGTTCGTGGGACAGGGGGAAACACCATATATTTT
15,TRBJ2-7,-,TRBV10-2,CASRGPRTVSYEQYF,TGCGCCAGCAGGGGACCTAGGACAGTCTCCTACGAGCAGTACTTC
14,TRBJ1-1,-,TRBV5-4,CASSLGGVGTEAFF,TGTGCCAGCAGCTTGGGGGGGGTAGGGACTGAAGCTTTCTTT
14,TRBJ1-5,-,TRBV18,CASSPSEANQPQHF,TGTGCCAGCTCACCGTCGGAGGCAAATCAGCCCCAGCATTTT
16,TRBJ1-2,TRBD1,TRBV9,CASSVGPGQANYGYTF,TGTGCCAGCAGCGTAGGTCCGGGACAGGCTAACTATGGCTACACCTTC
16,TRBJ1-2,TRBD1,TRBV6-4,CASSVGPGQGYYGYTF,TGTGCCAGCAGTGTTGGACCGGGACAGGGGTACTATGGCTACACCTTC
14,TRBJ2-2,-,TRBV4-2,CASSQDRRSEELFF,TGTGCCAGCAGCCAAGATCGGCGGTCCGAGGAGCTGTTTTTT
15,TRBJ1-1,-,TRBV30,CAWTETRGANTEAFF,TGTGCCTGGACCGAAACGCGGGGGGCGAACACTGAAGCTTTCTTT
16,TRBJ2-1,-,TRBV14,CASSQVRAAAYNEQFF,TGTGCCAGCAGCCAAGTGAGGGCCGCGGCGTACAATGAGCAGTTCTTC
14,TRBJ2-1,-,TRBV5-4,CASRYLESGNEQFF,TGTGCCAGCAGATATCTAGAGTCTGGCAATGAGCAGTTCTTC
14,TRBJ2-2,-,TRBV25-1,CASSEGSEAGELFF,TGTGCCAGCAGTGAAGGGTCAGAGGCCGGGGAGCTGTTTTTT
14,TRBJ2-1,-,TRBV18,CASSPPGGIYEQFF,TGTGCCAGCTCACCACCAGGCGGGATCTATGAGCAGTTCTTC
16,TRBJ1-1,-,TRBV7-6,CATFLSMPSMNTEAFF,TGTGCCACCTTCCTTAGTATGCCTAGTATGAACACTGAAGCTTTCTTT
20,TRBJ2-2,TRBD2,TRBV15,CATSREWASGRLGNTGELFF,TGTGCCACCAGCAGAGAATGGGCTAGCGGGAGATTAGGGAACACCGGGGAGCTGTTTTTT
14,TRBJ2-4,-,TRBV7-2,CASSLATAGGSQYF,TGTGCCAGCAGCTTAGCCACAGCGGGCGGGTCCCAGTACTTC
12,TRBJ2-6,-,TRBV15,CATSEQANVLTF,TGTGCCACCAGCGAACAGGCCAACGTCCTGACTTTC
14,TRBJ1-2,TRBD1,TRBV5-4,CASSLQGAIIVYTF,TGTGCCAGCAGCTTGCAGGGGGCGATAATTGTCTACACCTTC
14,TRBJ2-7,-,TRBV19,CASTGSGAPYEQYF,TGTGCCAGCACGGGCAGTGGGGCCCCCTACGAGCAGTACTTC
16,TRBJ2-1,TRBD2,TRBV18,CASSPPGLGEPGEQFF,TGTGCCAGCTCACCACCGGGACTAGGAGAACCGGGGGAGCAGTTCTTC
14,TRBJ1-3,-,TRBV7-9,CASSRPSSGNTIYF,TGTGCCAGCAGCCGCCCCAGCTCTGGAAACACCATATATTTT
16,TRBJ2-7,TRBD1,TRBV18,CASSPQETGLSGEEYF,TGTGCCAGCTCACCACAGGAGACAGGGCTCTCAGGGGAAGAGTACTTC
15,TRBJ2-7,TRBD2,TRBV7-2,CASSFRSGSLYEQYF,TGTGCCAGCAGCTTCCGTAGCGGGAGTCTATACGAGCAGTACTTC
16,TRBJ1-1,-,TRBV19,CASTSPGRASNTEAFF,TGTGCCAGTACGAGCCCGGGGAGAGCTTCCAACACTGAAGCTTTCTTT
16,TRBJ2-7,-,TRBV14,CASSSAYHRTVHEQYF,TGTGCCAGCAGCTCGGCCTATCACAGGACCGTGCACGAGCAGTACTTC
12,TRBJ2-5,-,TRBV6-6,CASSYSDTTQYF,TGTGCCAGCAGTTACTCGGACACGACCCAGTACTTC
15,TRBJ2-1,TRBD2,TRBV6-5,CASSYGTSGRGEQFF,TGTGCCAGCAGTTACGGGACTAGCGGGAGGGGTGAGCAGTTCTTC
15,TRBJ2-7,-,TRBV9,CASSVGRQGNNEQYF,TGTGCCAGCAGCGTAGGGCGGCAGGGTAACAACGAGCAGTACTTC
16,TRBJ1-3,-,TRBV5-1,CASSLVTASSGNTIYF,TGCGCCAGCAGCTTGGTGACAGCCAGCTCTGGAAACACCATATATTTT
14,TRBJ2-2,TRBD1,TRBV5-6,CASSSTGGYGELFF,TGTGCCAGCAGCTCGACAGGGGGCTACGGGGAGCTGTTTTTT
12,TRBJ1-1,-,TRBV5-6,CASSMRRAEAFF,TGTGCCAGCAGCATGAGGCGCGCTGAAGCTTTCTTT
11,TRBJ1-3,-,TRBV6-5,CASTVGNTIYF,TGTGCCAGCACGGTCGGAAACACCATATATTTT
17,TRBJ2-7,TRBD1,TRBV5-1,CASRPRTPGQGTYEQYF,TGCGCCAGCAGACCGAGAACACCGGGACAGGGAACCTACGAGCAGTACTTC
11,TRBJ2-7,-,TRBV7-3,CASSGHHEQYF,TGTGCCAGCAGCGGACACCACGAGCAGTACTTC
16,TRBJ2-7,-,TRBV5-1,CASSLYNRASANREYF,TGCGCCAGCAGCTTGTATAATCGGGCTAGCGCGAACCGAGAGTACTTC
13,TRBJ1-1,-,TRBV29-1,CSVERGRQTEAFF,TGCAGCGTTGAAAGGGGTAGACAGACTGAAGCTTTCTTT
15,TRBJ2-7,TRBD1,TRBV9,CASSVQGESSYEQYF,TGTGCCAGCAGCGTCCAGGGGGAGAGCTCCTACGAGCAGTACTTC
15,TRBJ2-7,TRBD2,TRBV27,CASSPSAGGFYEQYF,TGTGCCAGCAGTCCTTCAGCGGGAGGCTTCTACGAGCAGTACTTC
15,TRBJ1-2,-,TRBV28,CASTTGGYGGYGYTF,TGTGCCAGCACCACCGGAGGTTACGGAGGCTATGGCTACACCTTC
15,TRBJ2-5,-,TRBV5-4,CASSLVPGRRETQYF,TGTGCCAGCAGTTTGGTCCCGGGGAGAAGGGAGACCCAGTACTTC
15,TRBJ2-4,TRBD2,TRBV19,CASSSTGGAKNIQYF,TGTGCCAGTAGTTCGACCGGGGGGGCCAAAAACATTCAGTACTTC
14,TRBJ1-2,-,TRBV27,CASSPAGQYYGYTF,TGTGCCAGCAGTCCCGCCGGACAGTACTATGGCTACACCTTC
14,TRBJ2-1,TRBD2,TRBV9,CASKASGSGNEQFF,TGTGCCAGCAAGGCTAGCGGGAGCGGCAATGAGCAGTTCTTC
16,TRBJ1-4,-,TRBV5-1,CASSLEGSQPEEKLFF,TGCGCCAGCAGCTTGGAAGGTTCCCAGCCGGAGGAAAAACTGTTTTTT
15,TRBJ2-7,TRBD1,TRBV11-3,CASSRPGTDSYEQYF,TGTGCCAGCAGCAGACCCGGGACAGACTCCTACGAGCAGTACTTC
15,TRBJ2-5,-,TRBV6-5,CASSYSGLWGETQYF,TGTGCCAGCAGTTACTCGGGACTCTGGGGCGAGACCCAGTACTTC